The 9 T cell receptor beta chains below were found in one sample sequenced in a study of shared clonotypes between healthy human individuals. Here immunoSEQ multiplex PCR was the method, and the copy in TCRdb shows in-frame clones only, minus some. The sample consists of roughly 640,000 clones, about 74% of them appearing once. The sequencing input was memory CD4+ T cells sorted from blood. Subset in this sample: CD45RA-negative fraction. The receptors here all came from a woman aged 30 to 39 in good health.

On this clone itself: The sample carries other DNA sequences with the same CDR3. CDR3 loop: CATSRDRGSYNEQFF. In DNA, the CDR3 is TGTGCCACCAGCAGGGACAGGGGTTCCTACAATGAGCAGTTCTTC. This rearrangement joins TRBV15 to TRBJ2-1; 9 bases are shared with TRBD1. Germline V CDR1 and CDR2: LNHNV, YYDKDF (reference sequence). The CDR3 is 15 amino acids. Trimming took 3 bases from V and 1 from J; bases not matched to a gene: 1. Supplemented by reference TRBV15 and TRBJ2-1, the full variable domain reads DAMVIQNPRYQVTQFGKPVTLSCSQTLNHNVMYWYQQKSSQAPKLLFHYYDKDFNNEADTPDNFQSRRPNTSFCFLDIRSPGLGDTAMYLCATSRDRGSYNEQFFGPGTRLTVL.

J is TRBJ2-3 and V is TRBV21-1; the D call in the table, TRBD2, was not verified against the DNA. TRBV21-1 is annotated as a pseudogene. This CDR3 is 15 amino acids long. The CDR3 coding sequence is TGTGCCAGCAGCAAAGTTTGTGCGAGCACAGATACGCAGTATTTT. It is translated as CASSKVCASTDTQYF.

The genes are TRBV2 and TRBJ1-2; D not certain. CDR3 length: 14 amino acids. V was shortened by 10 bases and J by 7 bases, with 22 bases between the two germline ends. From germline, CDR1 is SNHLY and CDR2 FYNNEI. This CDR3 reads CATKGSSPLSGYTF. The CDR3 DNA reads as TGTGCCACTAAAGGATCCTCCCCCCTGTCTGGCTACACCTTC.

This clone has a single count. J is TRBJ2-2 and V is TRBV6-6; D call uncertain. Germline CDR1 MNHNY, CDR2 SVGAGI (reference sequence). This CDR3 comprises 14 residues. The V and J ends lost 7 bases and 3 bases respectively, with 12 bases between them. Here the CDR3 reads CASKRGGDTGELFF. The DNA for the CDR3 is TGTGCCAGCAAGCGAGGTGGGGACACCGGGGAGCTGTTTTTT.

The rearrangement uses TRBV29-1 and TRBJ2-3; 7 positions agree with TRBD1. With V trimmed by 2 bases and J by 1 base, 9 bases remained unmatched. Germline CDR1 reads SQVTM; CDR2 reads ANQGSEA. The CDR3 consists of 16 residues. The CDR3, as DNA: TGCAGCGTTGAACAACAGGGGTCGGGTGGCACAGATACGCAGTATTTT. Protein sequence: CSVEQQGSGGTDTQYF.

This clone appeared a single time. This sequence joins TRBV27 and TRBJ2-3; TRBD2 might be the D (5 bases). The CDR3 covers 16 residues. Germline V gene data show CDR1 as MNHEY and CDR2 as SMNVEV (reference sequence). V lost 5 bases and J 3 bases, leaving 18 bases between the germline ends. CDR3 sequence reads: CASSTNLEDVTDTQYF. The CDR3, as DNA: TGTGCCAGCAGTACTAATTTGGAGGATGTGACAGATACGCAGTATTTT.

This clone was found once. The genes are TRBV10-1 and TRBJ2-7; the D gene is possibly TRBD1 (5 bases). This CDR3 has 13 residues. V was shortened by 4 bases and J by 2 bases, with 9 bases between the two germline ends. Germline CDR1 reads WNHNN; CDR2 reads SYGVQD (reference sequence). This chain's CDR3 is CASSGQTAYEQYF. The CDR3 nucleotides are TGCGCCAGCAGTGGACAGACCGCCTACGAGCAGTACTTC.

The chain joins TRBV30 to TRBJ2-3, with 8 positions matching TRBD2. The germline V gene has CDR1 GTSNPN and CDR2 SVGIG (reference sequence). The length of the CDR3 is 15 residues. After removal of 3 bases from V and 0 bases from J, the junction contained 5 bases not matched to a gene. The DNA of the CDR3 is TGTGCCTGGAGGGGTAGCGGGGCTAGCACAGATACGCAGTATTTT. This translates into CAWRGSGASTDTQYF.

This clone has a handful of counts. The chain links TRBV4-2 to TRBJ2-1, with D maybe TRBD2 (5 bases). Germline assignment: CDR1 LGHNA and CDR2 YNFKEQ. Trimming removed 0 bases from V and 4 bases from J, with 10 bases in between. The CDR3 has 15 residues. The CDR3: CASSQELEAYNEQFF. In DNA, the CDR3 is TGTGCCAGCAGCCAAGAACTAGAGGCGTACAATGAGCAGTTCTTC.